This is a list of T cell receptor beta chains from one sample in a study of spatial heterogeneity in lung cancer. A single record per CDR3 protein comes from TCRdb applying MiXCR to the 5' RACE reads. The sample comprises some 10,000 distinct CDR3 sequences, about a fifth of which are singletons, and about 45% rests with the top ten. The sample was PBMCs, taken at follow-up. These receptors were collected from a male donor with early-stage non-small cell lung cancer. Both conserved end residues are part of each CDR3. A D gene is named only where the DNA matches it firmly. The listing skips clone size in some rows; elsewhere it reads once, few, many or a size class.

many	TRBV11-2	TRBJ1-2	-	TGTGCCAGCAGCCGCGGGCGCGACTATGGCTACACCTTC	CASSRGRDYGYTF
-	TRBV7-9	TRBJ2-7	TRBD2	TGTGCCAGCAGCTTTGGGCTAGCGGGCTTCGAGCAGTACTTC	CASSFGLAGFEQYF
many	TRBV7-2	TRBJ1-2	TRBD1	TGTGCCAGCAGCTCCGCAGGGGGCCGCTATGGCTACACCTTC	CASSSAGGRYGYTF
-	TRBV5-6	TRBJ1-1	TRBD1	TGTGCCAGCAGCTATGGACAGGGCACTGAAGCTTTCTTT	CASSYGQGTEAFF
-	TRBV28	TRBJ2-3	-	TGTGCCAGCAGCTTCCTCTCAGGAACAGATACGCAGTATTTT	CASSFLSGTDTQYF
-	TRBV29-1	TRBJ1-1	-	TGCAGCGTTGCGTGGGATTTTGAAGCTTTCTTT	CSVAWDFEAFF
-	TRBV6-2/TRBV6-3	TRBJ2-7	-	TGTGCCAGCATGGGTACCGGGACCAGGGGCTACGAGCAGTACTTC	CASMGTGTRGYEQYF
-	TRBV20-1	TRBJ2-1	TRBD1	TGCAGTGCAGGGGACAGGGGGCGGTTCTTC	CSAGDRGRFF
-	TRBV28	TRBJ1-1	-	TGTGCCAGCAGCCTGGCGAACACTGAAGCTTTCTTT	CASSLANTEAFF
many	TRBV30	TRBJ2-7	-	TGTGCCTGGAGTGGGGTATACGAGCAGTACTTC	CAWSGVYEQYF
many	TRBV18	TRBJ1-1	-	TGTGCCAGCTCCAGCTGGGGGGCTCGAAACACTGAAGCTTTCTTT	CASSSWGARNTEAFF
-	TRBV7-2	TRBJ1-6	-	TGTGCCAGCAGCTCGCTCAGGGACTCACCCCTCCACTTT	CASSSLRDSPLHF
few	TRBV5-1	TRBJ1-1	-	TGCGCCAGCGGCATAGGCGGGGGATCCGTGACTGAAGCTTTCTTT	CASGIGGGSVTEAFF
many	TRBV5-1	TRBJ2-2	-	TGCGCCAGCAGCTTGATCGGGGAGAACACCGGGGAGCTGTTTTTT	CASSLIGENTGELFF
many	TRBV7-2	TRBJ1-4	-	TGTGCCAGCAGCTTGGGTAATGAAAAACTGTTTTTT	CASSLGNEKLFF
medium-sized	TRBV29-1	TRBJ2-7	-	TGCAGCGCTGGGGGATCCAGTGGGCAGTACTTC	CSAGGSSGQYF
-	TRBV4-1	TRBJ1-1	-	TGCGCCAGCAGCCGCAACGGGGGCAACATGAACACTGAAGCTTTCTTT	CASSRNGGNMNTEAFF
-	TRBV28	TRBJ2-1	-	TGTGCCAGCAGTTTAGGGCGCCATGAGCAGTTCTTC	CASSLGRHEQFF
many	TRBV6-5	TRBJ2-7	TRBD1	TGTGCCAGCAGCCCCTACGGGACAGGCGGCTACGAGCAGTACTTC	CASSPYGTGGYEQYF
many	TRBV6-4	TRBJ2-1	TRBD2	TGTGCCAGCAGAAGGGGAGGGCGGACTGCGGGTGAGCAGTTCTTC	CASRRGGRTAGEQFF
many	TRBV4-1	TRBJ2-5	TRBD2	TGCGCCAGCAGCCAAGTCGGACTAGCGGGGGCCGGGGAGACCCAGTACTTC	CASSQVGLAGAGETQYF
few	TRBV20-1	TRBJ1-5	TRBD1	TGCAGTGCCGCCAGGGGGGGAAGTAGCAATCAGCCCCAGCATTTT	CSAARGGSSNQPQHF
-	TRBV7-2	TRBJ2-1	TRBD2	TGTGCCAGCAGCTTAGATCGGGGGGGCTTCAATGAGCAGTTCTTC	CASSLDRGGFNEQFF
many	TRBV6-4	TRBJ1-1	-	TGTGCCAGCAGCCTACAAGAGGGCTACGAAGCTTTCTTT	CASSLQEGYEAFF
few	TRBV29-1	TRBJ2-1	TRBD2	TGCAGCGTTGCTCCTAGCGGGAGGATTGGGAAGAAGGGCAATGAGCAGTTCTTC	CSVAPSGRIGKKGNEQFF
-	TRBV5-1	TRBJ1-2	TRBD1	TGCGCCAGCAGCTTGGTAGGGGGCGACTATGGCTACACCTTC	CASSLVGGDYGYTF
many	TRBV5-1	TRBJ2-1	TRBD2	TGCGCCAGCAGCCCGGGACTGACTAGCGGAAGCTCCTACAATGAGCAGTTCTTC	CASSPGLTSGSSYNEQFF
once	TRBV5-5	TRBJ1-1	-	TGTGCCAGCAGCCCGGGATATATGAACACTGAAGCTTTCTTT	CASSPGYMNTEAFF
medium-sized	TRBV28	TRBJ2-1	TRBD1	TGTGCCAGCAGTTTCCGACAGGGGTTGGGATACAATGAGCAGTTCTTC	CASSFRQGLGYNEQFF
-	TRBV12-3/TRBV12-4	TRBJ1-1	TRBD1	TGTGCCAGCAGAACCGGGACAGCGAACACTGAAGCTTTCTTT	CASRTGTANTEAFF
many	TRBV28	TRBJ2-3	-	TGTGCCAGCAGTTTGAACGGCGACACAGATACGCAGTATTTT	CASSLNGDTDTQYF